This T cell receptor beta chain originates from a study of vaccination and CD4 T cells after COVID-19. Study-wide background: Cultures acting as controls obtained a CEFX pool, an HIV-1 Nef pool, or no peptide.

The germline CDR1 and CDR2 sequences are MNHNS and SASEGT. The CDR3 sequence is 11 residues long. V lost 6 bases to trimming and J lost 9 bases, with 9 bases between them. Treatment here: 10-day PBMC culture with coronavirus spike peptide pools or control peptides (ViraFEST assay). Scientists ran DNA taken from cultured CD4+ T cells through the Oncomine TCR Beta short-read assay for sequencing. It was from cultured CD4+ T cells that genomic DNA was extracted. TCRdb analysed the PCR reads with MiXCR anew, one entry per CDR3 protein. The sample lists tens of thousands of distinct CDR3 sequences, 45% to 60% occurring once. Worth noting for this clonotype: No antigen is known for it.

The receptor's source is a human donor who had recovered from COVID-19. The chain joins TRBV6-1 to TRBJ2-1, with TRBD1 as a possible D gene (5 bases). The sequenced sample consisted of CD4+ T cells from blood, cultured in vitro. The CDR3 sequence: CASRQTAEQFF. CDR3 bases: TGTGCCAGCAGGCAGACAGCTGAGCAGTTCTTC.